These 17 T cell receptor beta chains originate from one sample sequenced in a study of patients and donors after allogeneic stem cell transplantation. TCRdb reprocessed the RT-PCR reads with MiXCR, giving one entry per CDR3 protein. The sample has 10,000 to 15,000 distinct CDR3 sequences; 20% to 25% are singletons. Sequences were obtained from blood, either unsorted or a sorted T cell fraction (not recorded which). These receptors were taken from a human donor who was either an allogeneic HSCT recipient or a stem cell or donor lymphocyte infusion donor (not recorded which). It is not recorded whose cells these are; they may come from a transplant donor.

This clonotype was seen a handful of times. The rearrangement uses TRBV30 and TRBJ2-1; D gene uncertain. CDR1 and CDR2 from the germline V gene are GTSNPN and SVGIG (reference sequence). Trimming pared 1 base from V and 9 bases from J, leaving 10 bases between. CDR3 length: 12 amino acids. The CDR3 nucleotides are TGTGCCTGGAGTGCCAATAGTGGTGAGCAGTTCTTC. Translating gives CAWSANSGEQFF.

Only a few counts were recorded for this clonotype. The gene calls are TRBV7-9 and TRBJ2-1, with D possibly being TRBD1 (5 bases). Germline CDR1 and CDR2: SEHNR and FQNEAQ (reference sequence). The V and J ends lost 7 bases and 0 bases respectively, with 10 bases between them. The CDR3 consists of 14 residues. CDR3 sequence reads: CASTAGLSYNEQFF. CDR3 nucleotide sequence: TGTGCCAGCACCGCAGGGCTCTCCTACAATGAGCAGTTCTTC.

Written as DNA, the CDR3 is TGTGCCAGCTCACCAGGGTACAGGAGCTATGGCTACACCTTC. Its protein is CASSPGYRSYGYTF. The V and J genes are TRBV18 and TRBJ1-2; perhaps TRBD1 as D (5 bases). CDR3 length equals 14 residues. Deletions cut 2 bases from V and 4 bases from J, with 11 bases between. Germline V gene lookup returns CDR1 KGHSH and CDR2 LQKENI.

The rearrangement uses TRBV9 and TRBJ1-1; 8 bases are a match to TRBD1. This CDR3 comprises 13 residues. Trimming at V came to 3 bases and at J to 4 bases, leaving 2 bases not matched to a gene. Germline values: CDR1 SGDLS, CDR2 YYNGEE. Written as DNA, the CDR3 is TGTGCCAGCAGCGAGGGACAGGCCACTGAAGCTTTCTTT. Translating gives CASSEGQATEAFF.

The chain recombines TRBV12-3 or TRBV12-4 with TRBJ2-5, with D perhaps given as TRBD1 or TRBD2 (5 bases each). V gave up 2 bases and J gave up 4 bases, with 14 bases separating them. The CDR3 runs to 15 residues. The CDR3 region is CASSLSRDLGETQYF. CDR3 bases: TGTGCCAGCAGTTTAAGCCGGGACCTGGGAGAGACCCAGTACTTC.

Here the CDR3 DNA reads TGTGCCAGCAGCCTAGGGCCGACTTACGAGCAGTACTTC. Protein: CASSLGPTYEQYF. The chain carries TRBV11-1 and TRBJ2-7; D remains ambiguous. The CDR3 is made up of 13 amino acids. From germline, CDR1 is SGHAT and CDR2 FQDESV (reference sequence). Trimming removed 5 bases at V and 4 bases at J, with 12 bases between.

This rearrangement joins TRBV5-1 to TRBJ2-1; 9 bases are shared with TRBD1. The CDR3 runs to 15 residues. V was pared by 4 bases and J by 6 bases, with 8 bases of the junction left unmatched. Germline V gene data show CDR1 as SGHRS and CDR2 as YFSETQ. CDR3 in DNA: TGCGCCAGCAGCCTGGTCGGACAGGGGTCCAATGAGCAGTTCTTC. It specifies CASSLVGQGSNEQFF.

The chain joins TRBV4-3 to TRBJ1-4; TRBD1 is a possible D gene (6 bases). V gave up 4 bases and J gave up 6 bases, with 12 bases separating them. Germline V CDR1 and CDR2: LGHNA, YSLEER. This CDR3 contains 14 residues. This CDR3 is CASSLDSLYEKLFF. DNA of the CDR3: TGCGCCAGCAGCCTGGACAGCCTTTATGAAAAACTGTTTTTT.

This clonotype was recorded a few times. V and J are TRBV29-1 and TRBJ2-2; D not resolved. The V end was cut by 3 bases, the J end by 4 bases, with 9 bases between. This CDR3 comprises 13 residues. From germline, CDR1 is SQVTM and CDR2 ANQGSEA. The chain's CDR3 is CSVDKERTGELFF. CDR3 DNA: TGCAGCGTTGATAAAGAGCGCACCGGGGAGCTGTTTTTT.

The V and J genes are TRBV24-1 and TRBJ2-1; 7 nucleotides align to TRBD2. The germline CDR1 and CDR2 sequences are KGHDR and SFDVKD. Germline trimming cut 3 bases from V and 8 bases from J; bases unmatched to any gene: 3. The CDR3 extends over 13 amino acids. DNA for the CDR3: TGTGCCACCAGTGATCCCACTAGCGATGAGCAGTTCTTC. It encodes CATSDPTSDEQFF.

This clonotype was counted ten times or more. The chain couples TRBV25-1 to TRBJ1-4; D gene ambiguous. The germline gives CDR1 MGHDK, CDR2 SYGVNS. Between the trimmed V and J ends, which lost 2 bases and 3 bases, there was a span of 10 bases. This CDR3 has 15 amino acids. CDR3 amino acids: CASSEMGTPNEKLFF. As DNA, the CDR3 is TGTGCCAGCAGTGAAATGGGAACGCCTAATGAAAAACTGTTTTTT.

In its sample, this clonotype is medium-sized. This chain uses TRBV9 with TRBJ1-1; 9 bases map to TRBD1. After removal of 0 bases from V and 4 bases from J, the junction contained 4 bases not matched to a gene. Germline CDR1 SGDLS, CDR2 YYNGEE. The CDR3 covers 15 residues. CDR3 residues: CASSVEGTGSTEAFF. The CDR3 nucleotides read TGTGCCAGCAGCGTAGAGGGGACAGGGAGCACTGAAGCTTTCTTT.

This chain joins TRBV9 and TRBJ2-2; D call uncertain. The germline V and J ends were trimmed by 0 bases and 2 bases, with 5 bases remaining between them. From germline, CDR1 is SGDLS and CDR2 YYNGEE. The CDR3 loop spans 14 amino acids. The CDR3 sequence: CASSVEPNTGELFF. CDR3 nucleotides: TGTGCCAGCAGCGTAGAGCCCAACACCGGGGAGCTGTTTTTT.

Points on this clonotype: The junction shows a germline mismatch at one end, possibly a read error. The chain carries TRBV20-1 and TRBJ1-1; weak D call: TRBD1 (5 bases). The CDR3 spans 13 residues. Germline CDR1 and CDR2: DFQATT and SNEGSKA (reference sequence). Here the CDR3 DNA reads TGCAGTGCCCCGGACCCAAGGGGCACTGAAGGTTTCTTT. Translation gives CSAPDPRGTEGFF.

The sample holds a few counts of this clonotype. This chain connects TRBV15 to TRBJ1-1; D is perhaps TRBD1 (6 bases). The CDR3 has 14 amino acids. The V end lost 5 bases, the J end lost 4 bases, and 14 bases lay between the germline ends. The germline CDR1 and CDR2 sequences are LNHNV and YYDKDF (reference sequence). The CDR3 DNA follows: TGTGCCACCAGCTCACCAAACAGGGTCACTGAAGCTTTCTTT. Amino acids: CATSSPNRVTEAFF. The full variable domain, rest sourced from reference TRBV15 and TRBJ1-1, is DAMVIQNPRYQVTQFGKPVTLSCSQTLNHNVMYWYQQKSSQAPKLLFHYYDKDFNNEADTPDNFQSRRPNTSFCFLDIRSPGLGDTAMYLCATSSPNRVTEAFFGQGTRLTVV.

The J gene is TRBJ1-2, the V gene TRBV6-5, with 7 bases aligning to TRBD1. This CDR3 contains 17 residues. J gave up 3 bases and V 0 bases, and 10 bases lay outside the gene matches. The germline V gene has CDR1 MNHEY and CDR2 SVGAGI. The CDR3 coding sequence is TGTGCCAGCAGTTACTCGAAAACTAGGGGGCTCCACTATGGCTACACCTTC. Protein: CASSYSKTRGLHYGYTF.

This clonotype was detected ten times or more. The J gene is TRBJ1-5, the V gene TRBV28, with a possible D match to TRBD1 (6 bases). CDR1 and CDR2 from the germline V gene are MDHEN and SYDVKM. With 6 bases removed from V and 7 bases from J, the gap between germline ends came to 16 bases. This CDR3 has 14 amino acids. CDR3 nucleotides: TGTGCCAGCAGCCCTACAGGGACGGGACAGCCCCAGCATTTT. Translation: CASSPTGTGQPQHF.